Following are 25 T cell receptor beta chains from one sample sequenced in a study of T cell repertoires in cytomegalovirus infection. TCRdb fed the reads into MiXCR, producing one record per CDR3 protein. This table holds about 700,000 distinct CDR3 sequences, around 35% found once. No antigens are known for them. The material was cultured PBMCs, obtained from culture after CMV antigen stimulation. The receptors here all came from a human donor in good health (CMV status not recorded). Some clones in this sample may be carry-over from other donors' samples.

This clonotype was seen only a few times. The chain employs TRBV7-6 and TRBJ2-3; 8 bases agree with TRBD2. The CDR3 is made up of 14 amino acids. Looked up from germline, CDR1 is SGHVS and CDR2 is FNYEAQ. Trimming took 4 bases from V and 9 from J; bases not matched to a gene: 9. CDR3 loop: CASSSISTSDTQYF. In nucleotides, the CDR3 is TGTGCCAGCAGCTCAATCTCGACTAGCGACACGCAGTATTTT.

This clonotype was counted ten times or more. This chain links TRBV2 with TRBJ1-2; D not resolved. Germline lookup yields CDR1 SNHLY and CDR2 FYNNEI. The germline V and J ends were trimmed by 3 bases and 4 bases, with 15 bases remaining between them. The CDR3 is 15 residues long. The CDR3 sequence is CASSELAEPLYGYTF. CDR3 DNA sequence: TGTGCCAGCAGTGAGCTGGCAGAGCCCCTCTATGGCTACACCTTC.

This clonotype has more than one count but fewer than ten. The genes are TRBV10-3 and TRBJ1-1; no clear D. The ends were cut back, 6 bases at V and 1 base at J, with 12 bases in the middle. Germline CDR1 and CDR2: ENHRY and SYGVKD. The CDR3 extends over 14 amino acids. The DNA of the CDR3 is TGTGCCATCAGGGGGAGGGAGAAGAACACTGAAGCTTTCTTT. Translation gives CAIRGREKNTEAFF.

The chain couples TRBV19 to TRBJ2-5, with TRBD1 as a possible D gene (5 bases). V lost 2 bases, J lost 3 bases, and 10 bases lay in between. The CDR3 spans 14 residues. Germline V CDR1 and CDR2: LNHDA, SQIVND (reference sequence). The CDR3 DNA reads TGTGCCAGTAGTATAAGGCAGGGCGAAGAGACCCAGTACTTC. This sequence encodes CASSIRQGEETQYF.

This chain uses TRBV29-1 with TRBJ2-6; no clear D gene. Germline V gene sequence: CDR1 SQVTM, CDR2 ANQGSEA. V was shortened by 5 bases and J by 0 bases, with 2 bases between the two germline ends. The CDR3 sequence is 12 residues long. CDR3 DNA sequence: TGCAGCGTTTACTCTGGGGCCAACGTCCTGACTTTC. It specifies CSVYSGANVLTF.

This chain links TRBV5-1 with TRBJ2-1; a possible D gene is TRBD2 (5 bases). Germline lookup yields CDR1 SGHRS and CDR2 YFSETQ. The germline V and J ends were trimmed by 5 bases and 9 bases, with 12 bases remaining between them. CDR3 length equals 12 residues. The chain's CDR3 is CASRAVSSEQFF. The CDR3 DNA reads as TGCGCCAGCAGAGCGGTTTCCAGTGAGCAGTTCTTC.

The table lists this clonotype with a few counts. The V gene is TRBV4-3, the J gene TRBJ2-3, with D perhaps given as TRBD1 or TRBD2 (5 bases each). The ends were cut back, 2 bases at V and 3 bases at J, with 18 bases in the middle. From germline, CDR1 is LGHNA and CDR2 YSLEER. This CDR3 is 17 amino acids long. The CDR3 sequence is CASSQQGPRWRTDTQYF. CDR3 nucleotides: TGCGCCAGCAGCCAACAGGGCCCGCGGTGGAGGACAGATACGCAGTATTTT.

This clonotype was detected only a few times. The rearrangement links TRBV4-1 to TRBJ1-2; D is unresolved. V dropped 5 bases and J dropped 4 bases, with 14 bases sitting between them. CDR1 and CDR2 from the germline V gene are MGHRA and YSYEKL. This CDR3 is built from 14 residues. CDR3 coding DNA: TGCGCCAGCAGCGCGGGAACCTATGGCTATGGCTACACCTTC. Its protein is CASSAGTYGYGYTF.

This clonotype appeared a few times. The chain links TRBV11-2 to TRBJ2-1; possibly TRBD2 for D (5 bases). The V end was cut by 6 bases, the J end by 9 bases, with 15 bases between. The length of the CDR3 is 13 residues. Germline assignment: CDR1 SGHAT and CDR2 FQNNGV. The CDR3 nucleotides read TGTGCCAGCAGTTTAAGGATACGGGGTGAGCAGTTCTTC. The encoded protein is CASSLRIRGEQFF.

This sequence joins TRBV2 and TRBJ2-4, with D tentatively TRBD1 (6 bases). Trimming pared 1 base from V and 9 bases from J, leaving 10 bases between. This CDR3 region has 13 residues. CDR1 and CDR2 from the germline V gene are SNHLY and FYNNEI. CDR3 residues: CASSEDRASIQYF. In nucleotides, the CDR3 is TGTGCCAGCAGTGAAGACAGGGCGTCCATTCAGTACTTC.

In its sample, this clonotype was seen a few times. The V call is TRBV2, the J call TRBJ1-1; no reliable D call. V lost 4 bases and J 1 base, leaving 10 bases between the germline ends. This CDR3 spans 14 amino acids. Germline loops: CDR1 SNHLY, CDR2 FYNNEI. This CDR3 is CASSALQPNTEAFF. CDR3 DNA sequence: TGTGCCAGCAGTGCGCTGCAGCCGAACACTGAAGCTTTCTTT.

The V and J genes are TRBV7-4 and TRBJ1-2, with 9 bases aligning to TRBD1. Unmatched junction bases numbered 7, after V lost 6 bases and J lost 8 bases. From germline, CDR1 is SGHVT and CDR2 SQSDAQ. The CDR3 contains 13 residues. CDR3 coding DNA: TGTGCCAGCAGAAAGACAGGGGGAGAGGGCTACACCTTC. Its translation is CASRKTGGEGYTF.

The chain uses TRBV20-1 and TRBJ2-7, with 8 bases lining up with TRBD2. The CDR3 sequence is 11 residues long. Trimming removed 6 bases from V and 6 bases from J; junction bases left unmatched: 4. Per germline, CDR1 DFQATT and CDR2 SNEGSKA (reference sequence). The CDR3 region has the DNA TGCAGTGCGGGGACTAGTGGCGAGCAGTACTTC. It encodes CSAGTSGEQYF.

The chain is built from TRBV12-3 or TRBV12-4 and TRBJ2-1; 7 positions agree with TRBD2. The V and J ends lost 7 bases and 5 bases, in that order; junction bases with no gene match: 11. This CDR3 contains 15 residues. The CDR3 reads CASTPWAGEDNEQFF. The CDR3 region has the DNA TGTGCCAGCACCCCCTGGGCGGGGGAGGACAATGAGCAGTTCTTC.

The V gene is TRBV7-2, the J gene TRBJ2-2, with no clear D. V was clipped by 5 bases and J by 6 bases, with 16 bases between them. The CDR3 sequence is 15 residues long. Germline V gene sequence: CDR1 SGHTA, CDR2 FQGNSA. CDR3: CASSHPGTPAGELFF. CDR3 nucleotides: TGTGCCAGCAGCCACCCCGGAACGCCGGCCGGGGAGCTGTTTTTT.

In this sample, this clonotype turned up many times. This sequence joins TRBV7-2 and TRBJ1-5; D is possibly TRBD1 (6 bases). From germline, CDR1 is SGHTA and CDR2 FQGNSA. The CDR3 consists of 13 residues. Trimming removed 5 bases from V and 8 bases from J, with 13 bases in between. The CDR3 sequence is CASSPTGREPQHF. The DNA for the CDR3 is TGTGCCAGCAGCCCAACAGGGAGGGAGCCCCAGCATTTT.

This clonotype was counted many times. The J gene is TRBJ1-1, the V gene TRBV7-2, with unresolved D. V lost 1 base and J 3 bases, leaving 6 bases between the germline ends. Germline CDR1 is SGHTA and CDR2 is FQGNSA. The CDR3 has 13 amino acids. Written as DNA, the CDR3 is TGTGCCAGCAGCTTAGAGATGGACACTGAAGCTTTCTTT. It encodes CASSLEMDTEAFF.

This clonotype has ten or more counts. This chain connects TRBV7-2 to TRBJ1-6, with TRBD1 as a possible D gene (6 bases). The ends were cut back, 8 bases at V and 5 bases at J, with 13 bases in the middle. This CDR3 spans 14 amino acids. Germline lookup yields CDR1 SGHTA and CDR2 FQGNSA. The DNA for the CDR3 is TGTGCCAGCCGAGACAGGACAAATAATTCACCCCTCCACTTT. Translated: CASRDRTNNSPLHF. Looking up the rest from reference TRBV7-2 and TRBJ1-6 gives the full variable domain: GAGVSQSPSNKVTEKGKDVELRCDPISGHTALYWYRQSLGQGLEFLIYFQGNSAPDKSGLPSDRFSAERTGGSVSTLTIQRTQQEDSAVYLCASRDRTNNSPLHFGNGTRLTVT.

This clonotype was found a few times. The V call is TRBV19, the J call TRBJ2-6; D might be TRBD1 (7 bases). Germline V gives CDR1 LNHDA, CDR2 SQIVND (reference sequence). V shed 6 bases and J shed 0 bases, with 18 bases lying between them. The length of the CDR3 is 18 residues. The CDR3 bases are TGTGCCAGTAGCCAAAGGAGGGACAGCAGCTCTGGGGCCAACGTCCTGACTTTC. Translating it yields CASSQRRDSSSGANVLTF.

This sequence joins TRBV7-6 and TRBJ2-2; 12 nucleotides match TRBD1. Per germline, CDR1 SGHVS and CDR2 FNYEAQ. With V trimmed by 5 bases and J by 8 bases, 6 bases remained unmatched. This CDR3 is 15 amino acids long. CDR3 coding DNA: TGTGCCAGCAGCGTACCGGGACAGGGGGCTGGGGAGCTGTTTTTT. Encoded protein: CASSVPGQGAGELFF.

The rearrangement links TRBV5-1 to TRBJ1-2; the match to TRBD1 covers 7 bases. Germline trimming cut 2 bases from V and 1 base from J; bases unmatched to any gene: 5. Per germline, CDR1 SGHRS and CDR2 YFSETQ. The CDR3 is made up of 15 amino acids. CDR3 nucleotides: TGCGCCAGCAGCTTCGGGACAGCTCTTAACTATGGCTACACCTTC. This encodes CASSFGTALNYGYTF.

This clonotype was picked up a small number of times. V usage is TRBV12-3 or TRBV12-4 and J usage is TRBJ2-7; D is perhaps TRBD1 or TRBD2 (5 bases each). CDR3 size: 14 residues. Deletions cut 6 bases from V and 6 bases from J, with 18 bases between. This CDR3 is CASRTTLAGGEQYF. In DNA, the CDR3 is TGTGCCAGCAGAACGACTCTCGCTGGGGGCGAGCAGTACTTC.

This clonotype has a handful of counts. The V and J genes are TRBV12-3 or TRBV12-4 and TRBJ1-4; D is uncertain. The CDR3 contains 12 residues. With 3 bases removed from V and 5 bases from J, the gap between germline ends came to 4 bases. CDR3 residues: CASSFENEKLFF. In DNA, the CDR3 is TGTGCCAGCAGTTTCGAAAATGAAAAACTGTTTTTT.

The V call is TRBV27, the J call TRBJ2-7, with 7 bases aligning to TRBD1. The CDR3 contains 14 residues. Looked up from germline, CDR1 is MNHEY and CDR2 is SMNVEV (reference sequence). Trimming at V came to 5 bases and at J to 0 bases, leaving 4 bases not matched to a gene. In DNA, the CDR3 is TGTGCCAGCAGTCGACAGGGTATCTCCTACGAGCAGTACTTC. This translates into CASSRQGISYEQYF.

The rearrangement joins TRBV27 to TRBJ2-7; D gene uncertain. The germline V and J ends were trimmed by 2 bases and 7 bases, with 3 bases remaining between them. CDR3 length: 10 amino acids. The germline V gene has CDR1 MNHEY and CDR2 SMNVEV (reference sequence). CDR3 DNA: TGTGCCAGCAGTTTAACTGAGCAGTACTTC. As protein: CASSLTEQYF.